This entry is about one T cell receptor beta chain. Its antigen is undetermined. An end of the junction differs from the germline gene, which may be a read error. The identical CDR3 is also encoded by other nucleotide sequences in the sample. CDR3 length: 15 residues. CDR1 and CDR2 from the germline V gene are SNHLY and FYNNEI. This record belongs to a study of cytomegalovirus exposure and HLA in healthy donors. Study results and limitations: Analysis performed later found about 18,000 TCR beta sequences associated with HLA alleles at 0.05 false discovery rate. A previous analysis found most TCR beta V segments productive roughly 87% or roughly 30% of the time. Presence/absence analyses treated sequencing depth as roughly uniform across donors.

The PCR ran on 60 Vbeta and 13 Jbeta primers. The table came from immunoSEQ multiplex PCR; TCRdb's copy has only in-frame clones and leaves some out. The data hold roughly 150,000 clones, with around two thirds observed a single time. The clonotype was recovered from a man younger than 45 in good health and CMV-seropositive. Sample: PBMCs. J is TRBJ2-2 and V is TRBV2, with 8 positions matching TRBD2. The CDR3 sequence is CASSAGSGSAGELFF. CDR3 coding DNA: TGTGCCAGCAGTGCGGGCAGCGGGAGTGCCGGGGAGCTGTTCTTT.